These T cell receptor beta chains were read from a single sample in a study of T-cell reconstitution after alpha-beta-depleted transplantation in children. TCRdb called the PCR reads again in MiXCR, with one record for every CDR3 protein. The sample consists of about 900,000 distinct CDR3 sequences, about 29% of them appearing once. The specimen comprised PBMCs, mostly from graft donor cells, sampled 360 days after TCRalphabeta/CD19-depleted stem cell transplant. These TCRs come from a boy under two years old who had a stem cell transplant for SCID, so the T cells may come from the graft donor. Each CDR3 is given with its conserved first and last residue. A D gene is named only where the DNA matches it firmly. Where a row states a size, it is once, few, many or the class of an expanded clone; other rows omit it.

J gene | D gene | clone size | V gene | CDR3 DNA | CDR3 protein
TRBJ2-1 | TRBD1 | . | TRBV18 | TGTGCCAGCTCACCAACCTGGACAGGGGGGAATGAGCAGTTCTTC | CASSPTWTGGNEQFF
TRBJ2-7 | . | few | TRBV7-6 | TGTGCCAGCAGATCCCCCAGGGGCCATTCCTACGAGCAGTACTTC | CASRSPRGHSYEQYF
TRBJ2-5 | TRBD1 | . | TRBV28 | TGTGCCAGCAGTTTTCAGGGGGTCATAGAGACCCAGTACTTC | CASSFQGVIETQYF
TRBJ2-1 | TRBD2 | few | TRBV12-3/TRBV12-4 | TGTGCCAGCATCCTCATGGGGCGGGGGGCGGTTGAGCAGTTCTTC | CASILMGRGAVEQFF
TRBJ2-5 | . | few | TRBV18 | TGTGCCAGCTCACCCACCGGACTTGTCGGAGAGACCCAGTACTTC | CASSPTGLVGETQYF
TRBJ2-1 | . | few | TRBV29-1 | TGCAGCGTCAAGACGTCCACCTACAATGAGCAGTTCTTC | CSVKTSTYNEQFF
TRBJ2-5 | TRBD1 | few | TRBV5-1 | TGCGCCAGCAGCTGGAAGGACAGGGAAGAGACCCAGTACTTC | CASSWKDREETQYF
TRBJ2-4 | TRBD1 | few | TRBV5-1 | TGCGCCAGCAGCTTAGGGCGACAGGGGGACATTCAGTACTTC | CASSLGRQGDIQYF
TRBJ2-7 | TRBD1 | . | TRBV20-1 | TGCAGTGCTAGAGACCACAGGGGCCCTGACGAGCAGTACTTC | CSARDHRGPDEQYF
TRBJ2-5 | TRBD1 | few | TRBV27 | TGTGCCAGCAGTATTAGACCGACAGGGCGAGAGACCCAGTACTTC | CASSIRPTGRETQYF
TRBJ1-3 | . | . | TRBV9 | TGTGCCAGCAGCGTAGGGCAGGGAATAGGAAACACCATATATTTT | CASSVGQGIGNTIYF
TRBJ1-5 | . | . | TRBV27 | TGTGCCAGCAGCTCATCCCGGGGGGGCAATCAGCCCCAGCATTTT | CASSSSRGGNQPQHF
TRBJ2-2 | . | . | TRBV9 | TGTGCCAGCAGCGTCCTCCCATTGGGCGGGGAGCTGTTTTTT | CASSVLPLGGELFF
TRBJ2-2 | . | . | TRBV6-2/TRBV6-3 | TGTGCCAGCAGATCCACGGACACCGGGGAGCTGTTTTTT | CASRSTDTGELFF
TRBJ2-7 | . | . | TRBV11-2 | TGTGCCAGCAGCTTAGCCCGCATTCCCCACGAGCAGTACTTC | CASSLARIPHEQYF
TRBJ1-2 | TRBD1 | few | TRBV10-3 | TGTGCCATCGGCGCAGGGGGCCTTGGCTATGGCTACACCTTC | CAIGAGGLGYGYTF
TRBJ2-1 | TRBD2 | . | TRBV5-1 | TGCGCCAGCAGCTTGGGAATGGGCGGGGGCTCCTACAATGAGCAGTTCTTC | CASSLGMGGGSYNEQFF
TRBJ2-7 | TRBD1 | . | TRBV12-3/TRBV12-4 | TGTGCCAGCAGTCCTCAGACAGGGGCCTACGAGCAGTACTTC | CASSPQTGAYEQYF
TRBJ1-5 | . | few | TRBV18 | TGTGCCAGCTCACCACCGGGCAGGGTTAGCAATCAGCCCCAGCATTTT | CASSPPGRVSNQPQHF
TRBJ1-2 | . | few | TRBV4-2 | TGTGCCAGCAGCCAAGATCGTTCGGGCACCGCTAACTATGGCTACACCTTC | CASSQDRSGTANYGYTF
TRBJ2-7 | . | . | TRBV12-3/TRBV12-4 | TGTGCCAGCAGTGCCGACGGTCTCTCCTACGAGCAGTACTTC | CASSADGLSYEQYF
TRBJ1-4 | . | . | TRBV6-2/TRBV6-3 | TGTGCCAGCAGTTACTCGAGACAGCTGGTTGCAACTAATGAAAAACTGTTTTTT | CASSYSRQLVATNEKLFF
TRBJ2-7 | TRBD2 | . | TRBV20-1 | TGCAGTGCCGAGAGCGGGGCCTTCTACGAGCAGTACTTC | CSAESGAFYEQYF
TRBJ2-3 | . | few | TRBV20-1 | TGCAGTGCTAGACGCCAGGTGCCCAACAAGCTCGCAATTACAGATACGCAGTATTTT | CSARRQVPNKLAITDTQYF
TRBJ2-1 | . | many | TRBV20-1 | TGCAGTGCTAGTTATAGGGGGTATGAGCAGTTCTTC | CSASYRGYEQFF
TRBJ1-3 | . | . | TRBV6-1 | TGTGCCAGCAGTAGTAATAAAGGGACTGGAAACACCATATATTTT | CASSSNKGTGNTIYF
TRBJ1-6 | . | . | TRBV7-9 | TGTGCCAGCAGCCTGGACAGTATGTCACCCCTCCACTTT | CASSLDSMSPLHF
TRBJ1-5 | . | . | TRBV9 | TGTGCCAGCAGCGTAGATTACCGGGGGCCCCAGCATTTT | CASSVDYRGPQHF
TRBJ2-7 | . | . | TRBV12-3/TRBV12-4 | TGTGCCAGCAGGGGGACTCCTCTTGGCGAGCAGTACTTC | CASRGTPLGEQYF
TRBJ2-3 | TRBD2 | . | TRBV13 | TGTGCCAGCAGCTTAGGCCGCGTCGGCCAGCGGGGTGCGTATACGCAGTATTTT | CASSLGRVGQRGAYTQYF
TRBJ1-1 | . | . | TRBV25-1 | TGTGCCAGCACAAGGGGGTTAGGCACTGAAGCTTTCTTT | CASTRGLGTEAFF
TRBJ2-3 | . | few | TRBV4-2 | TGTGCCAGCAGCCAGGTGACTACTCTCTCAGATACGCAGTATTTT | CASSQVTTLSDTQYF
TRBJ1-1 | . | . | TRBV20-1 | TGCAGTGCTAGGGTGACAGCAGGACGGAACACTGAAGCTTTCTTT | CSARVTAGRNTEAFF
TRBJ1-6 | . | . | TRBV20-1 | TGCAGTGCTAGAGACCGGACAGCAGCTAATTCACCCCTCCACTTT | CSARDRTAANSPLHF
TRBJ2-7 | . | . | TRBV18 | TGTGCCAGCTCACCAGAGAGGTACGAGCAGTACTTC | CASSPERYEQYF
TRBJ2-5 | . | few | TRBV28 | TGTGCCAGCAGTTTTGGCGCAGGGAATCGTGTCCAAGAGACCCAGTACTTC | CASSFGAGNRVQETQYF
TRBJ2-3 | . | . | TRBV7-9 | TGTGCCAGCAGCGAGGACGGTTCCTACACAGATACGCAGTATTTT | CASSEDGSYTDTQYF
TRBJ1-1 | . | few | TRBV15 | TGTGCCACCAGCAGAGTAGGTTACCCGTCCACTGAAGCTTTCTTT | CATSRVGYPSTEAFF
TRBJ2-7 | TRBD1 | . | TRBV5-1 | TGCGCCAGCAGCTGGACCGACAGGGTGGAAAGCGAGCAGTACTTC | CASSWTDRVESEQYF
TRBJ2-1 | . | few | TRBV9 | TGTGCCAGCAGCGTAGTAGGGTTGGAGCAGTTCTTC | CASSVVGLEQFF
TRBJ2-1 | . | . | TRBV5-1 | TGCGCCAGCAGCCTTGTTGTGGGCAGTGAGCAGTTCTTC | CASSLVVGSEQFF
TRBJ2-5 | TRBD2 | few | TRBV28 | TGTGCCAGCAGTTTACCTGGCGGGGGGCAAGAGACCCAGTACTTC | CASSLPGGGQETQYF